This TCR beta chain was retrieved from a study of shared T cell receptors in the human thymus. Here immunoSEQ multiplex PCR was the method, and the copy in TCRdb shows in-frame clones only, minus some. Of about 380,000 clones in the sample, 95% were seen once. This clone was observed a handful of times. The CDR3 totals 13 residues. Trimming took off 3 bases at V and 3 bases at J, with 8 bases between the two ends. Germline CDR1 reads LNHDA; CDR2 reads SQIVND (reference sequence). The receptor comes from a human donor. The sample taken for sequencing was thymocytes. The chain links TRBV19 to TRBJ1-1; a weak D match, TRBD1 (6 bases). The CDR3 bases are TGTGCCAGTAGTATGGAGGGGGACACTGAAGCTTTCTTT. It is translated as CASSMEGDTEAFF.